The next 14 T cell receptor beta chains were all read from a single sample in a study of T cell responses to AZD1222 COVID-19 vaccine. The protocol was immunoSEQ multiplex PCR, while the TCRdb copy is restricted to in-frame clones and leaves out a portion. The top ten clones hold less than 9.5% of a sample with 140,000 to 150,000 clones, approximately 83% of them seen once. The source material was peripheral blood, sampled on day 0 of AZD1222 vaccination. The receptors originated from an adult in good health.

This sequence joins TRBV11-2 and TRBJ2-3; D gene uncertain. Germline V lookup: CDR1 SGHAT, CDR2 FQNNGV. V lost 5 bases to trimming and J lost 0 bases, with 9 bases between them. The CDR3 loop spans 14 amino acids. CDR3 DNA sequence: TGTGCCAGCAGCGTCCAGTTAAGCACAGATACGCAGTATTTT. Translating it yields CASSVQLSTDTQYF.

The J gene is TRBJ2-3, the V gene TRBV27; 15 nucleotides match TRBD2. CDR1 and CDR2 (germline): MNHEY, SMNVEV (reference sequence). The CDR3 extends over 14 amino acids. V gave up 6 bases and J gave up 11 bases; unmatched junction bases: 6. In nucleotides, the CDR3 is TGTGCCAGCAGCCAAGGACTAGCGGGGGGGCAGCAGTATTTT. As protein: CASSQGLAGGQQYF.

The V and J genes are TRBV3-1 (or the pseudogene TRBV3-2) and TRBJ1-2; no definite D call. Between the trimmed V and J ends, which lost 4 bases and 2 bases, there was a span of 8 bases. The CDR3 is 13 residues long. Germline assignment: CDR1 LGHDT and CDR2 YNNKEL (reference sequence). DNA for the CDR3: TGTGCCAGCAGCCTCGGAGGAAACTATGGCTACACCTTC. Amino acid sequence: CASSLGGNYGYTF.

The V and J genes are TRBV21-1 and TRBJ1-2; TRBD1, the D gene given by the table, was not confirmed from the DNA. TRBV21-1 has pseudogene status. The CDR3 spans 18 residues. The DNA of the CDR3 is TGTGCCAGCAGCGACCGGGACAGGAATTCCCGAAACTTTTATGGCTACACCTTC. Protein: CASSDRDRNSRNFYGYTF.

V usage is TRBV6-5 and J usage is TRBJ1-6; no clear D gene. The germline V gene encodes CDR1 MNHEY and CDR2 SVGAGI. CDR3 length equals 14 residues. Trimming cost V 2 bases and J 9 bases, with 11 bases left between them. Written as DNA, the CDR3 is TGTGCCAGCAGTTACGGGCAGGTTCGTTCACCCCTCCACTTT. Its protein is CASSYGQVRSPLHF.

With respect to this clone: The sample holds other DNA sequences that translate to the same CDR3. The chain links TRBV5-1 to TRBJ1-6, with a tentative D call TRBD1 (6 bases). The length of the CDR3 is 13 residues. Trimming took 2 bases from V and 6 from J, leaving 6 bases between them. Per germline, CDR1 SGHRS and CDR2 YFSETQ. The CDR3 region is CASSLQGNSPLHF. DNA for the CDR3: TGCGCCAGCAGCTTACAGGGTAATTCACCCCTCCACTTT.

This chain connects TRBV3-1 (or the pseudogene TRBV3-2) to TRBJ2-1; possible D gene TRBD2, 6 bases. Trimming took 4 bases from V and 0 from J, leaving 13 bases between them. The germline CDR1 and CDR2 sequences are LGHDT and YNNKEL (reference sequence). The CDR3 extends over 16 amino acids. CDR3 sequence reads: CASSPLAVSSYNEQFF. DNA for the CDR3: TGTGCCAGCAGCCCCTTAGCGGTGAGCTCCTACAATGAGCAGTTCTTC.

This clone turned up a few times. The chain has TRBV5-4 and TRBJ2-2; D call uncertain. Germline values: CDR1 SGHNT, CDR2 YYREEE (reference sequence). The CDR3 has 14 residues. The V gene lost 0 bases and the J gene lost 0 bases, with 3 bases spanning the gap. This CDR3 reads CASSLVTNTGELFF. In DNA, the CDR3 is TGTGCCAGCAGCTTGGTCACGAACACCGGGGAGCTGTTTTTT.

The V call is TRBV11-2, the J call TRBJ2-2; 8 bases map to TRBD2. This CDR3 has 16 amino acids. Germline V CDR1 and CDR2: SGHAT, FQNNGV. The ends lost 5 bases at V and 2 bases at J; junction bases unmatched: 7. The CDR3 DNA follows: TGTGCCAGCAGCCCTCGGGGGGGCACAAACACCGGGGAGCTGTTTTTT. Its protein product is CASSPRGGTNTGELFF. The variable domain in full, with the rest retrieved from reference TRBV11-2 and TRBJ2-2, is EAGVAQSPRYKIIEKRQSVAFWCNPISGHATLYWYQQILGQGPKLLIQFQNNGVVDDSQLPKDRFSAERLKGVDSTLKIQPAKLEDSAVYLCASSPRGGTNTGELFFGEGSRLTVL.

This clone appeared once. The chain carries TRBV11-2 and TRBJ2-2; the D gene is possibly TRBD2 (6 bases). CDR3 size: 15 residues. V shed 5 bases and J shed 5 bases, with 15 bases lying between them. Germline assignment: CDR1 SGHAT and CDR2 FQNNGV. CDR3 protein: CASSLGLLVTGELFF. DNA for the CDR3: TGTGCCAGCAGCCTCGGACTACTTGTGACCGGGGAGCTGTTTTTT.

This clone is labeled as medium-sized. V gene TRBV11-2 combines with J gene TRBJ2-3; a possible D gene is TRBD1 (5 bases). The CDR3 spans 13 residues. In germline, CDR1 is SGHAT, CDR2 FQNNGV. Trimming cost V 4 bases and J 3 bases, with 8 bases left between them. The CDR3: CASSSQGTDTQYF. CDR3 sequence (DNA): TGTGCCAGCAGCTCTCAGGGTACAGATACGCAGTATTTT.

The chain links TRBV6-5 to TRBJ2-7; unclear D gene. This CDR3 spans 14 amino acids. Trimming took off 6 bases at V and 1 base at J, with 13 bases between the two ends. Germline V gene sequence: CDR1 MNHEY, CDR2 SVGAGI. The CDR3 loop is CASSSQTASYEQYF. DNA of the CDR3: TGTGCCAGCAGCTCACAGACCGCTTCCTACGAGCAGTACTTC.

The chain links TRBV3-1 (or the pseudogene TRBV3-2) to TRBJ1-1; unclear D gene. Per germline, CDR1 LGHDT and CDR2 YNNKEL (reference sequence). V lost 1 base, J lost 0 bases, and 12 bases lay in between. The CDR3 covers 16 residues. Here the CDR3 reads CASSQGQAPMNTEAFF. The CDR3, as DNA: TGTGCCAGCAGCCAAGGTCAGGCACCGATGAACACTGAAGCTTTCTTT.

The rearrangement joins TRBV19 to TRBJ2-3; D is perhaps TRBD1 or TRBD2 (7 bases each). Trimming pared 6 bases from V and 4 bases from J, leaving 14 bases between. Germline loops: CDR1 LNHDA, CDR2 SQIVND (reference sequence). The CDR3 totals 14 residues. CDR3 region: CASSPQGGPDTQYF. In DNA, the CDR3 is TGTGCCAGTAGCCCCCAGGGGGGGCCAGATACGCAGTATTTT.